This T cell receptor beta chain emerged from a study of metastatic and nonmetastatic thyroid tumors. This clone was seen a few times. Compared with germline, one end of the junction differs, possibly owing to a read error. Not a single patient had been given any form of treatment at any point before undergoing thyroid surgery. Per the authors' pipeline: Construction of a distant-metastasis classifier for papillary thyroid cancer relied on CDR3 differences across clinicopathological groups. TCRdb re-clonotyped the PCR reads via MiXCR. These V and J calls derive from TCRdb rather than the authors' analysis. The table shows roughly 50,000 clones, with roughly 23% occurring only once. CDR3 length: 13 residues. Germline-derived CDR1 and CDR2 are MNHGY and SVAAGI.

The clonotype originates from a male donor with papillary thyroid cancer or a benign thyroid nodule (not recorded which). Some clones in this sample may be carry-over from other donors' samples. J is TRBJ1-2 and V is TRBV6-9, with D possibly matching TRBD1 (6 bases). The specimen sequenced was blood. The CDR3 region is CASRNRVCLYYTF. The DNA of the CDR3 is TGCGCCAGCAGGAACAGGGTTTGTCTCTATTACACCTTC.